This T cell receptor (beta chain) emerged from a study of shared clonotypes between healthy human individuals. Study summary: Used for every donor were three CD4 naive, three CD4 memory, two CD8 naive and one CD8 memory plate.

Overall study results and limits: Across a handful of donors, naive CD4 shared roughly 5.2%, naive CD8 more than 3%, memory CD4 roughly 2.5%, memory CD8 over 0.3%.

Note on this clone: The antigen is not known.

Method: immunoSEQ multiplex PCR; TCRdb's copy keeps in-frame clones and lacks some. Here the sample spans approximately 2.5 million clones, approximately 94% being singletons. Sequenced sample: naive CD4+ T cells sorted from blood. Subset specified: CD45RA+ positively selected. The clonotype originates from a man aged 18 to 29 in good health.

The DNA of the CDR3 is TGCGCCAGCAGCCAGGAGGACTGGCGGGGTTCCGAGCAGTTCTTC. It codes for CASSQEDWRGSEQFF. The chain employs TRBV4-3 and TRBJ2-1; weak D call: TRBD2 (6 bases). This CDR3 has 15 residues. The V end lost 3 bases, the J end lost 10 bases, and 19 bases lay between the germline ends. Germline values: CDR1 LGHNA, CDR2 YSLEER.